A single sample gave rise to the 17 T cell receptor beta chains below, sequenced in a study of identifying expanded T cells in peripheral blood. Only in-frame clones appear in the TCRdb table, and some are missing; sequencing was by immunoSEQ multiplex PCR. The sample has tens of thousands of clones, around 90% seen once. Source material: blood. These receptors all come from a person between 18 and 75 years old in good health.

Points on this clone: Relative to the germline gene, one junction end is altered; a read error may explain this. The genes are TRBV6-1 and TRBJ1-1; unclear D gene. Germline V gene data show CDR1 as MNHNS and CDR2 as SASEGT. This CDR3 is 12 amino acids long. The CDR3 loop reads CASSEVGNQQIF. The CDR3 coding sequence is TGTGCCAGCAGTGAAGTCGGTAACCAGCAGATCTTT.

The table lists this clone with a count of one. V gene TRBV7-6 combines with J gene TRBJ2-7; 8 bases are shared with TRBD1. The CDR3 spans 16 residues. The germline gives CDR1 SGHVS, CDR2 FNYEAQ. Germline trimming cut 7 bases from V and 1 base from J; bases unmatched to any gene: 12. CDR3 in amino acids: CASTLLGQGGSYEQYF. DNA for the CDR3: TGTGCCAGCACCCTACTAGGACAGGGAGGATCCTACGAGCAGTACTTC.

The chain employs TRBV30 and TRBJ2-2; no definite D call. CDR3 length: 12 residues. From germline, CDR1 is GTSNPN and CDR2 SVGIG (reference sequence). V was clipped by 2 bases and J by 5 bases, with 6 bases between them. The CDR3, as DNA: TGTGCCTGGAGTCCGACTACCGGGGAGCTGTTTTTT. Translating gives CAWSPTTGELFF.

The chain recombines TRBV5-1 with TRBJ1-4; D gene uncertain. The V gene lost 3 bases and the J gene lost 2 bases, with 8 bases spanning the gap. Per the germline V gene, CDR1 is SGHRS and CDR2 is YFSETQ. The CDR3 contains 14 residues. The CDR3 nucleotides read TGCGCCAGCAGCTCCAGAGGGACTAATGAAAAACTGTTTTTT. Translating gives CASSSRGTNEKLFF. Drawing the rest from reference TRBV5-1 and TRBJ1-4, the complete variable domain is KAGVTQTPRYLIKTRGQQVTLSCSPISGHRSVSWYQQTPGQGLQFLFEYFSETQRNKGNFPGRFSGRQFSNSRSEMNVSTLELGDSALYLCASSSRGTNEKLFFGSGTQLSVL.

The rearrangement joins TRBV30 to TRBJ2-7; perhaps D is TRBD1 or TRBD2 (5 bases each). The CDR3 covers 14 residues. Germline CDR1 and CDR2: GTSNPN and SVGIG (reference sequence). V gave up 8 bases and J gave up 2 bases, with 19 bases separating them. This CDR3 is CAGGRTWPPYEQYF. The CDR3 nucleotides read TGTGCCGGGGGAAGGACATGGCCACCCTACGAGCAGTACTTC.

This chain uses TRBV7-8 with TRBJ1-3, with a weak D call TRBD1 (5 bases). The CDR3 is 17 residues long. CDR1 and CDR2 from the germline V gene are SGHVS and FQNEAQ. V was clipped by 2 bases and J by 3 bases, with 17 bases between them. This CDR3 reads CASSLRYPQGRGNTIYF. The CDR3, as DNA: TGTGCCAGCAGCTTACGCTACCCCCAGGGCCGTGGAAACACCATATATTTT.

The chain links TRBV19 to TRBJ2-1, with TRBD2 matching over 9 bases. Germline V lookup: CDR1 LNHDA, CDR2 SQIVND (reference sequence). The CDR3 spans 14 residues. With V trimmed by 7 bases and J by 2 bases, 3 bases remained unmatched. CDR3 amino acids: CASNPSGTYNEQFF. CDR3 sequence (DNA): TGTGCCAGTAATCCTAGCGGGACCTACAATGAGCAGTTCTTC.

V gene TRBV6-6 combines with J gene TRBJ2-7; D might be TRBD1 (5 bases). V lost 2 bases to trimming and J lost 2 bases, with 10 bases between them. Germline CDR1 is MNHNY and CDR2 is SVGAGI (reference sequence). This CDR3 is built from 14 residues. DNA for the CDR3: TGTGCCAGCAGTTACAGGACATCTACCTACGAGCAGTACTTC. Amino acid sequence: CASSYRTSTYEQYF.

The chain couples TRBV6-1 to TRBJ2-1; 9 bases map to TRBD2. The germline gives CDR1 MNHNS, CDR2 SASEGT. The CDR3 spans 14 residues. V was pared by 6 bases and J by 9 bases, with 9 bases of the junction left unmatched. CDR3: CASRQAGGPFEQFF. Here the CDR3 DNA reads TGTGCCAGCAGACAAGCGGGGGGACCCTTTGAGCAGTTCTTC.

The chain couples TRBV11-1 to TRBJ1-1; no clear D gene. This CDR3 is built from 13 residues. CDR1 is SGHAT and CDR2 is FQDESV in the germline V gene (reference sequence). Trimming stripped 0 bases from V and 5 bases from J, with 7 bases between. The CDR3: CASSLALGTEAFF. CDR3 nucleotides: TGTGCCAGCAGCTTAGCGCTAGGGACTGAAGCTTTCTTT.

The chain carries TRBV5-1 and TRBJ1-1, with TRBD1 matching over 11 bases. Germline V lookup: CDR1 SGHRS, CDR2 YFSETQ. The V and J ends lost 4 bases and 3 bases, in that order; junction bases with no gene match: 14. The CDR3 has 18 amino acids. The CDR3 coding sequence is TGCGCCAGCAGCGTACAACGGACAGGGGGCGCCCCCGACACTGAAGCTTTCTTT. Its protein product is CASSVQRTGGAPDTEAFF.

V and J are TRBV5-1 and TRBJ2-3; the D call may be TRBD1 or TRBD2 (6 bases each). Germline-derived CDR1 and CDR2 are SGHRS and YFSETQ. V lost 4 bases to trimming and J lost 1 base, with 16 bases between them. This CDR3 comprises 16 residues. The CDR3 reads CASSPAGGSGTDTQYF. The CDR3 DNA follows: TGCGCCAGCAGCCCCGCCGGGGGCTCAGGCACAGATACGCAGTATTTT.

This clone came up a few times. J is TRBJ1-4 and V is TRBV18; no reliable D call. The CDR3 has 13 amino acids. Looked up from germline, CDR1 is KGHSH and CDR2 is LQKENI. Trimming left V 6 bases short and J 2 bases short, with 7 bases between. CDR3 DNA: TGTGCCAGCTCCGGGCAGACTAATGAAAAACTGTTTTTT. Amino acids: CASSGQTNEKLFF.

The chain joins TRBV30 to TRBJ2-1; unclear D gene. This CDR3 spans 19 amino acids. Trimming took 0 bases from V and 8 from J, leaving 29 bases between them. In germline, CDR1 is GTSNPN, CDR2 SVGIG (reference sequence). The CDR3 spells CAWSVMRSYARSFMDEQFF. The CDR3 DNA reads TGTGCCTGGAGTGTAATGCGGTCCTACGCTAGAAGTTTTATGGATGAGCAGTTCTTC.

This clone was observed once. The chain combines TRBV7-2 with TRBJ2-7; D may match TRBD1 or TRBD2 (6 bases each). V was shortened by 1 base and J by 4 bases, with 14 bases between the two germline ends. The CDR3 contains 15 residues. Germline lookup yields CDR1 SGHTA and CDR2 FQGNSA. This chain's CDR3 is CASSLGSLGGYEQYF. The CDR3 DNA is TGTGCCAGCAGCTTAGGAAGCCTAGGGGGGTACGAGCAGTACTTC.

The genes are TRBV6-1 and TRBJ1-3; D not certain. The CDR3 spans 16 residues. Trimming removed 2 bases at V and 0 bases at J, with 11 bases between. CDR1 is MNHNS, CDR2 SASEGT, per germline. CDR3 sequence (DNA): TGTGCCAGCAGTGAAAATTTGGGGTTCTCTGGAAACACCATATATTTT. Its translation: CASSENLGFSGNTIYF.

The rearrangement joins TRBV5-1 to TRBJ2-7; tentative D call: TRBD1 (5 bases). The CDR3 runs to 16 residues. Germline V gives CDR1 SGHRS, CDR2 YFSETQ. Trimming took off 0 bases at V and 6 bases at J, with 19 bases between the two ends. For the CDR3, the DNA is TGCGCCAGCAGCTTGGGGGCAGGCCAGGGTGGATCCGAGCAGTACTTC. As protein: CASSLGAGQGGSEQYF.